This T cell receptor beta chain was found in a study of beta chain features in type 1 diabetes. Post-sort purity exceeded 98% for all sorted populations. As every portion of the isolated RNA was reverse transcribed, the sequencing read expressed TCRB transcripts. Here immunoSEQ multiplex PCR was the method, and the copy in TCRdb shows in-frame clones only, minus some. The repertoire includes around 290,000 clones, roughly 8% of them detected once, and 1% sits in the top ten. Germline V CDR1 and CDR2: LGHNA, YNFKEQ. V was shortened by 5 bases and J by 5 bases, with 15 bases between the two germline ends. This CDR3 comprises 14 residues. This clone has just a few counts.

This TCR came from a woman under 30 in good health. Sequenced material: central memory CD4+ T cells from blood. The rearrangement uses TRBV4-2 and TRBJ1-2; unclear D gene. CDR3 residues: CASSKLDTRYGYTF. CDR3 nucleotides: TGTGCCAGCAGCAAATTAGACACCCGGTATGGCTACACCTTC.